These 18 T cell receptor beta chains originate from one sample sequenced in a study of T cells in Graves' hyperthyroidism and ophthalmopathy (dated by TCRdb to the late 2010s). Library preparation employed multiplex PCR. The sample was run on an Illumina HiSeq 2000. The TCR beta CDR3 regions were amplified from RNA transcripts. The TCR CDR3 was subjected to a first round of RT-PCR using the HTBI primer set and the Qiagen OneStep RT-PCR kit. Clones were called with MiXCR by TCRdb after fastp trimmed the public reads at Q25, and only in-frame beta chains were retained. Each record represents a unique CDR3 protein, reported with the most common genes and DNA among its rows. This sample lists about 380,000 distinct CDR3 sequences; approximately 13% were detected once. The ten largest clones add up to around 10% of the sample. Sequenced sample: blood. The receptors here all came from a woman aged 55-69 years with Graves' hyperthyroidism.

The V call is TRBV6-2 or TRBV6-3, the J call TRBJ2-5; D gene ambiguous. CDR1 MNHEY and CDR2 SVGEGT come from the germline V gene. The CDR3 sequence is 10 residues long. Trimming removed 6 bases from V and 5 bases from J, with 4 bases in between. The CDR3 protein is CASSYETQYF. The CDR3 region has the DNA TGTGCCAGCAGCTATGAGACCCAGTACTTC.

In this sample, this clonotype turned up a few times. J is TRBJ1-1 and V is TRBV19; D unclear. Per germline, CDR1 LNHDA and CDR2 SQIVND (reference sequence). V gave up 6 bases and J gave up 1 base, with 15 bases separating them. This CDR3 contains 15 residues. The CDR3: CASSSQALSNTEAFF. As DNA, the CDR3 is TGTGCCAGTAGCAGCCAAGCCCTTTCGAACACTGAAGCTTTCTTT.

This clonotype was picked up many times. This chain joins TRBV28 and TRBJ1-4; TRBD1 is a possible D gene (6 bases). V was shortened by 8 bases and J by 8 bases, with 18 bases between the two germline ends. CDR3 size: 14 residues. CDR1 is MDHEN, CDR2 SYDVKM, per germline. The CDR3 nucleotides read TGTGCCAGCTCCCGTGGACAGAGTCGGGAAAAACTGTTTTTT. It codes for CASSRGQSREKLFF.

The rearrangement links TRBV6-1 to TRBJ2-1; 9 positions match TRBD1. This CDR3 has 13 amino acids. Germline-derived CDR1 and CDR2 are MNHNS and SASEGT. V trimming: 6 bases; J trimming: 15 bases; junction bases outside the gene matches: 12. The chain's CDR3 is CASSSGTGSLRFF. Here the CDR3 DNA reads TGTGCCAGCAGCTCCGGGACAGGGAGTTTAAGGTTCTTC.

This clonotype showed up many times. This rearrangement joins TRBV5-6 to TRBJ1-1; tentatively, D is TRBD1 (6 bases). Germline-derived CDR1 and CDR2 are SGHDT and YYEEEE. Deletions cut 5 bases from V and 0 bases from J, with 8 bases between. This CDR3 contains 13 residues. CDR3: CASRGHMNTEAFF. CDR3 nucleotide sequence: TGTGCCAGCAGGGGACATATGAACACTGAAGCTTTCTTT.

This clonotype was seen a handful of times. This chain links TRBV4-1 with TRBJ2-7; 14 positions agree with TRBD2. V was clipped by 4 bases and J by 5 bases; unmatched bases: 4. Germline CDR1 MGHRA, CDR2 YSYEKL. The CDR3 runs to 15 residues. CDR3 nucleotides: TGCGCCAGCAGCCCGCCGGGACTAGCGGGAGACGAGCAGTACTTC. It yields the protein CASSPPGLAGDEQYF.

The V and J genes are TRBV29-1 and TRBJ1-4; 7 bases map to TRBD1. Germline assignment: CDR1 SQVTM and CDR2 ANQGSEA. Losses at the gene ends were 4 bases for V and 4 bases for J; bases not matched to a gene: 3. The CDR3 spans 13 residues. The CDR3 nucleotides are TGCAGCGTTGGACAGGGCATTAATGAAAAACTGTTTTTT. Protein: CSVGQGINEKLFF. Full variable domain (rest looked up from reference TRBV29-1 and TRBJ1-4): SAVISQKPSRDICQRGTSLTIQCQVDSQVTMMFWYRQQPGQSLTLIATANQGSEATYESGFVIDKFPISRPNLTFSTLTVSNMSPEDSSIYLCSVGQGINEKLFFGSGTQLSVL.

This chain links TRBV5-5 with TRBJ2-1; D gene ambiguous. Germline-derived CDR1 and CDR2 are SGHKS and YYEKEE (reference sequence). The V end was cut by 2 bases, the J end by 0 bases, with 9 bases between. CDR3 length: 15 amino acids. The CDR3 sequence is CASSFGITSYNEQFF. The DNA for the CDR3 is TGTGCCAGCAGCTTTGGTATAACCTCCTACAATGAGCAGTTCTTC. The whole variable domain, remainder taken from reference TRBV5-5 and TRBJ2-1, is DAGVTQSPTHLIKTRGQQVTLRCSPISGHKSVSWYQQVLGQGPQFIFQYYEKEERGRGNFPDRFSARQFPNYSSELNVNALLLGDSALYLCASSFGITSYNEQFFGPGTRLTVL.

A few counts support this clonotype. This sequence joins TRBV6-1 and TRBJ2-7; D gene unclear. Germline V gene sequence: CDR1 MNHNS, CDR2 SASEGT. The CDR3 totals 13 residues. With 5 bases removed from V and 3 bases from J, the gap between germline ends came to 11 bases. CDR3 residues: CASSLIRDYEQYF. The DNA for the CDR3 is TGTGCCAGCAGTTTGATCAGAGACTACGAGCAGTACTTC.

The table lists this clonotype with a few counts. The V gene is TRBV10-3, the J gene TRBJ1-2, with D maybe TRBD1 (5 bases). The V gene's germline CDR1 is ENHRY and CDR2 SYGVKD. The CDR3 loop spans 15 amino acids. Trimming cost V 1 base and J 2 bases, with 11 bases left between them. CDR3 coding DNA: TGTGCCATCAGTGAGTACGGGGGTTCAAACTATGGCTACACCTTC. It translates to CAISEYGGSNYGYTF.

This clonotype was seen at least ten times. The rearrangement joins TRBV7-2 to TRBJ2-1; 13 nucleotides agree with TRBD2. The CDR3 covers 17 residues. The germline CDR1 and CDR2 sequences are SGHTA and FQGNSA. The trim removed 4 bases at V and 2 bases at J, leaving 5 bases unmatched. The CDR3 protein is CASSSRGLAGTYNEQFF. The CDR3 DNA reads TGTGCCAGCAGCTCCCGGGGACTAGCGGGAACCTACAATGAGCAGTTCTTC. The complete variable domain, with remaining parts taken from reference TRBV7-2 and TRBJ2-1, reads GAGVSQSPSNKVTEKGKDVELRCDPISGHTALYWYRQSLGQGLEFLIYFQGNSAPDKSGLPSDRFSAERTGGSVSTLTIQRTQQEDSAVYLCASSSRGLAGTYNEQFFGPGTRLTVL.

This clonotype was counted many times. The chain joins TRBV6-2 or TRBV6-3 to TRBJ2-7; D might be TRBD1 (6 bases). This CDR3 is 13 amino acids long. CDR1 and CDR2 (germline): MNHEY, SVGEGT. V lost 6 bases and J 5 bases, leaving 14 bases between the germline ends. The chain's CDR3 is CASSPHRVHEQYF. The CDR3 nucleotides read TGTGCCAGCAGCCCTCACAGGGTCCACGAGCAGTACTTC.

Many counts were recorded for this clonotype. The chain links TRBV6-1 to TRBJ2-7; 7 positions match TRBD2. J was trimmed by 1 base and V by 6 bases; bases with no gene match: 6. Per the germline V gene, CDR1 is MNHNS and CDR2 is SASEGT. This CDR3 has 14 residues. DNA of the CDR3: TGTGCCAGCAGGTGGGCTAGCGGTTCCTACGAGCAGTACTTC. It specifies CASRWASGSYEQYF.

This clonotype has at least ten counts. The V gene is TRBV11-2, the J gene TRBJ2-5; TRBD1 is a possible D gene (6 bases). CDR1 and CDR2 (germline): SGHAT, FQNNGV. The V and J ends lost 6 bases and 4 bases respectively, with 12 bases between them. CDR3 length: 13 amino acids. CDR3 DNA: TGTGCCAGCAGACAAAACAGGGTAGAGACCCAGTACTTC. Translating gives CASRQNRVETQYF.

Ten or more counts support this clonotype. V usage is TRBV7-3 and J usage is TRBJ2-1; possibly TRBD2 for D (6 bases). CDR1 is SGHTA, CDR2 FQGTGA, per germline. The CDR3 runs 13 residues. With 4 bases removed from V and 2 bases from J, the gap between germline ends came to 6 bases. CDR3: CASSSGAYNEQFF. Written as DNA, the CDR3 is TGTGCCAGCAGCTCGGGGGCCTACAATGAGCAGTTCTTC.

This clonotype was found a few times. It may be a read error: a sequence one base away is much more abundant. The chain carries TRBV28 and TRBJ2-3; TRBD2 might be the D (6 bases). Germline CDR1 is MDHEN and CDR2 is SYDVKM. The CDR3 is made up of 11 amino acids. The CDR3 loop reads CTSRDWDTQYF. As DNA, the CDR3 is TGTACCAGCAGGGACTGGGATACGCAGTATTTT.

There are many counts of this clonotype. This sequence joins TRBV12-3 or TRBV12-4 and TRBJ2-7; a weak D match, TRBD1 (5 bases). Trimming left V 5 bases short and J 6 bases short, with 11 bases between. The CDR3 runs 12 residues. CDR3 residues: CASSRSQGEQYF. The CDR3 coding sequence is TGTGCCAGCAGTCGAAGCCAGGGCGAGCAGTACTTC.

The rearrangement joins TRBV2 to TRBJ1-4, with D possibly matching TRBD1 (5 bases). The CDR3 runs to 16 residues. The germline V gene has CDR1 SNHLY and CDR2 FYNNEI. Trimming removed 4 bases from V and 11 bases from J, with 23 bases in between. CDR3 residues: CASSAIRGRPMGKLFF. In DNA, the CDR3 is TGTGCCAGCAGTGCGATAAGGGGACGCCCTATGGGGAAACTGTTTTTT. Full variable domain (missing parts from reference TRBV2 and TRBJ1-4): EPEVTQTPSHQVTQMGQEVILRCVPISNHLYFYWYRQILGQKVEFLVSFYNNEISEKSEIFDDQFSVERPDGSNFTLKIRSTKLEDSAMYFCASSAIRGRPMGKLFFGSGTQLSVL.